This T cell receptor beta chain came from a study of vaccination effects on CD4 cells after COVID-19 (dated by TCRdb to between 2020 and 2023). With regard to the full study: To identify antigen-specific CD4+ T cell clonotypes by their expansion, the ViraFEST assay first stimulated PBMC with viral peptide pools and then applied TCR sequencing. Three convalescent patients were sampled early (day +14) and late (day +241, +227, +161 respectively) after vaccination. The Oncomine TCR Beta short-read assay on an Illumina iSeq 100 was used to sequence cultures from other donors in the study. Around 2 million PBMC per well were cultured in IMDM with roughly 5% human AB serum, around 10 IU/ml IL-2 and gentamicin, plus 10 ug/ml peptides. Across the study, the median time from the second dose to post-vaccine sampling was 72 days (range 14 to 241). A total of over nine COVID-19 convalescent patients and several SARS-CoV-2-naive healthy vaccine recipients were included in the full study. SARS-CoV-2 spike-specific CD4+ TCR repertoires from before and after mRNA vaccination were compared in COVID-19 convalescent patients and in infection-naive vaccine recipients. Here is what the overall study found, with its caveats: In convalescent patients, the post-vaccine spike-reactive repertoire was composed mainly of new vaccine-induced clones that were largely distinct from infection-induced clones. Only a small number of convalescent patients were included, and no early post-infection timepoints were available, which limited the study. Both infection-induced and vaccine-induced clones contracted markedly at late post-vaccination timepoints, which is consistent with waning T cell responses.

From the cysteine through the phenylalanine, the CDR3 covers 13 amino acids. The DNA shown is the 39-base CDR3, in frame from base 1. The germline V gene provides CDR1 SGHRS and CDR2 YFSETQ. V and J lose 3 bases and 4 bases, and a span of 8 bases separates them. Library construction relied on the immunoSEQ multiplex PCR assay. DNA from the CD4+ T cells that had been cultured and isolated underwent TCR beta CDR3 sequencing. Per the original workflow: Non-productive TCR sequences were removed, reads were trimmed to the CDR3 region, and CDR3s of at least 7 amino acids were retained. Antigen-specific clonotypes were identified with the MANAFEST web app by comparing expansion in peptide wells against reference cultures. To count as positive, a clone had to show expansion at FDR<0.05 compared with the reference and with all other wells, an odds ratio above 5, and a frequency above 0.1% in two replicate wells. Clonotypes significantly expanded in SARS-CoV-2 spike wells and in at least one common cold coronavirus spike condition were defined as cross-reactive. CDR3 similarity was assessed by Levenshtein distance using the stringdist R package, and unrooted trees were constructed with ape in R 3.6.1. TCRdb holds this immuneACCESS table with in-frame rearrangements only. Some clones are missing; in checked studies, unresolved V genes explain under half, and the rest has no known cause. Clone size and the V and J calls come from that table; the DNA yielded D and trimming. In this sample the table shows around 50,000 clones, nearly 75% of which occur a single time. Jointly, the top ten make up about 4.9% of the sample.

This clone appeared a few times. Its antigen remains undetermined. No base-level quality is on record; no much larger clone is a single base apart. The sample holds other DNA sequences that translate to the same CDR3. After around eleven days of culture, CD4+ T cells were isolated with the EasySep CD4+ T cell isolation kit. Convalescent patients had PCR-confirmed SARS-CoV-2 infection between March and December 2020, before Alpha, Beta and Delta variants emerged in the United States. Each participant got two doses of an mRNA SARS-CoV-2 vaccine, either BNT162b2 or mRNA-1273. On days 3 and 7, half of the culture medium was replaced with fresh IL-2-containing medium. Each peptide stimulation condition was cultured in triplicate wells unless otherwise noted. PBMC were separated from whole blood using Ficoll-Paque Plus gradient centrifugation and were then either cryopreserved at -140C or used fresh. Genomic DNA was extracted from cultured CD4+ T cells with the QIAamp micro DNA kit.

The V and J segments used are TRBV5-1 and TRBJ2-1, with a weak D call of TRBD1 (6 bases match). The sample in question was CD4+ T cells from PBMCs cultured without peptide, obtained after COVID-19 vaccination. This clonotype was sampled from a human donor who had a prior SARS-CoV-2 infection. The encoded CDR3 is CASSWGPYNEQFF. The DNA sequence is TGCGCCAGCAGCTGGGGGCCATACAATGAGCAGTTCTTC.